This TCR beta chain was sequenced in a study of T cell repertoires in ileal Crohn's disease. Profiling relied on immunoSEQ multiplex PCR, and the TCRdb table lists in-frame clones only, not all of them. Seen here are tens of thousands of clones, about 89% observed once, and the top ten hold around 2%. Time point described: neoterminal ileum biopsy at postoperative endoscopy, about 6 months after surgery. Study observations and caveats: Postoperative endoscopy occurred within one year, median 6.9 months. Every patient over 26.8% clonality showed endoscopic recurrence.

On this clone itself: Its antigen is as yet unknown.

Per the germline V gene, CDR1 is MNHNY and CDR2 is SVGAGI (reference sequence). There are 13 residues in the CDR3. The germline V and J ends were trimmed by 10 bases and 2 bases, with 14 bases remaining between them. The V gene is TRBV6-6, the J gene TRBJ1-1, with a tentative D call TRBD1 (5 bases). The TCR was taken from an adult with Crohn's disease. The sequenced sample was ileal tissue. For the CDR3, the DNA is TGTGCCACTCACCGGACAACTAACACTGAAGCTTTCTTT. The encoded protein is CATHRTTNTEAFF.